Each of the 26 T cell receptor beta chains below was sequenced from the same sample in a study of blood T cell repertoires in COVID-19. Clones were read by immunoSEQ multiplex PCR, and TCRdb kept only the in-frame ones, dropping some. The sample includes over 250,000 clones, just under 90% of them seen just once. Sequences were obtained from PBMCs or T cells enriched from blood (not recorded which). These receptors all come from a woman in her sixties or seventies who had recovered from COVID-19.

The chain uses TRBV11-2 and TRBJ1-1; 8 bases fit TRBD1. The CDR3 runs to 15 residues. Germline CDR1 SGHAT, CDR2 FQNNGV. V shed 1 base, J shed 5 bases, and the junction held 6 bases outside the gene matches. The CDR3 is CASSLARGLGTEAFF. The DNA of the CDR3 is TGTGCCAGCAGCTTAGCCAGGGGGCTTGGAACTGAAGCTTTCTTT.

This rearrangement joins TRBV7-3 to TRBJ2-3; D may be TRBD1 (6 bases). From germline, CDR1 is SGHTA and CDR2 FQGTGA. The CDR3 has 15 amino acids. The V end lost 4 bases, the J end lost 4 bases, and 15 bases lay between the germline ends. CDR3 DNA: TGTGCCAGCAGCTCGCCGGGACATAATCCAGATACGCAGTATTTT. Amino acids: CASSSPGHNPDTQYF.

This clone was detected only a few times. This sequence joins TRBV30 and TRBJ1-5, with D hard to call. The CDR3 is 14 residues long. Trimming removed 1 base from V and 4 bases from J, with 11 bases in between. CDR1 is GTSNPN and CDR2 is SVGIG in the germline V gene (reference sequence). As DNA, the CDR3 is TGTGCCTGGAGTGCTTTAACAGAGAATCAGCCCCAGCATTTT. Translating it yields CAWSALTENQPQHF.

This sequence joins TRBV10-3 and TRBJ2-1; 9 positions agree with TRBD1. Looked up from germline, CDR1 is ENHRY and CDR2 is SYGVKD. The CDR3 runs 15 residues. V gave up 0 bases and J gave up 6 bases; unmatched junction bases: 3. CDR3 DNA sequence: TGTGCCATCAGTGAGTCCGGGACAGGGTTCAATGAGCAGTTCTTC. It specifies CAISESGTGFNEQFF.

This clone was seen just once. The rearrangement joins TRBV19 to TRBJ1-3; D remains unclear. The CDR3 has 13 amino acids. Trimming took 9 bases from V and 2 from J, leaving 11 bases between them. Germline V gene lookup returns CDR1 LNHDA and CDR2 SQIVND (reference sequence). In nucleotides, the CDR3 is TGTGCCAGCTCAGAGCAGGCTGGAAACACCATATATTTT. Its translation is CASSEQAGNTIYF.

The V gene is TRBV11-2, the J gene TRBJ1-2; 9 bases map to TRBD1. V lost 1 base and J lost 12; bases outside the gene matches: 3. CDR3 length: 12 residues. Germline V gene data show CDR1 as SGHAT and CDR2 as FQNNGV. CDR3 sequence (DNA): TGTGCCAGCAGCTTAGCCGGGACAGGGAACACCTTC. Translating it yields CASSLAGTGNTF.

This clone was seen a single time. In DNA form, the CDR3 reads TGTGCCAGCAGTCTCCGGGGGGACGTCAATGAGCAGTTCTTC. It is translated as CASSLRGDVNEQFF. The chain employs TRBV7-9 and TRBJ2-1; 7 nucleotides align to TRBD2. Germline V lookup: CDR1 SEHNR, CDR2 FQNEAQ (reference sequence). This CDR3 spans 14 amino acids. J gave up 6 bases and V 6 bases, and 8 bases lay outside the gene matches.

The CDR3 reads CASSFGSRGEQYF. DNA for the CDR3: TGTGCCAGCAGTTTTGGCTCCAGAGGCGAGCAGTACTTC. This chain joins TRBV28 and TRBJ2-7, with D unresolved. The CDR3 loop spans 13 amino acids. V was cut by 3 bases and J by 6 bases, with 12 bases left in between. The V gene's germline CDR1 is MDHEN and CDR2 SYDVKM.

For this clone: The same CDR3 arises from other DNA sequences in this sample as well. The chain employs TRBV18 and TRBJ2-3, with 8 bases matching TRBD1. The length of the CDR3 is 14 residues. CDR1 and CDR2 from the germline V gene are KGHSH and LQKENI. Germline trimming cut 6 bases from V and 1 base from J; bases unmatched to any gene: 3. The CDR3 DNA follows: TGTGCCAGCTCGCCGGGACAGGGCACAGATACGCAGTATTTT. This encodes CASSPGQGTDTQYF.

The CDR3 DNA is TGTGCCAGCTCACCACCGACAGTAAGCACTGAAGCTTTCTTT. Its protein is CASSPPTVSTEAFF. The rearrangement joins TRBV18 to TRBJ1-1; TRBD1 is a possible D gene (5 bases). V shed 0 bases and J shed 4 bases, with 9 bases lying between them. This CDR3 comprises 14 residues. Per the germline V gene, CDR1 is KGHSH and CDR2 is LQKENI.

This clone showed up just once. Being one base from a much bigger clone, this may be a read error. The same CDR3 is also encoded by other DNA sequences in this sample. The V call is TRBV10-2, the J call TRBJ1-2; D is possibly TRBD1 (5 bases). This CDR3 is built from 14 residues. CDR1 and CDR2 (germline): WSHSY, SAAADI. CDR3 residues: CASSMTAANYGYTF. Written as DNA, the CDR3 is TGCGCCAGCAGTATGACAGCCGCTAACTATGGCTACACCTTT.

The chain combines TRBV3-1 (or the pseudogene TRBV3-2) with TRBJ2-1; 10 bases agree with TRBD2. The CDR3 spans 17 residues. The germline V gene encodes CDR1 LGHDT and CDR2 YNNKEL (reference sequence). V was clipped by 3 bases and J by 2 bases; unmatched bases: 7. The CDR3 reads CASSHRLAGVPYNEQFF. DNA of the CDR3: TGTGCCAGCAGCCACCGTCTAGCGGGAGTCCCCTACAATGAGCAGTTCTTC.

The chain is built from TRBV4-1 and TRBJ1-1; D is perhaps TRBD1 (6 bases). Germline V CDR1 and CDR2: MGHRA, YSYEKL. Trimming pared 0 bases from V and 0 bases from J, leaving 11 bases between. The CDR3 runs 16 residues. DNA of the CDR3: TGCGCCAGCAGCCAAGATTGGGACACATTGAACACTGAAGCTTTCTTT. Protein sequence: CASSQDWDTLNTEAFF.

This clone has a single count. The rearrangement uses TRBV5-1 and TRBJ1-5, with 7 bases identical to TRBD1. CDR1 SGHRS and CDR2 YFSETQ come from the germline V gene. V dropped 4 bases and J dropped 5; count of bases not matched to a gene: 6. The CDR3 consists of 14 residues. The CDR3 region has the DNA TGCGCCAGCAGCCAAGGGGGCGGCTATCAGCCCCAGCATTTT. It encodes CASSQGGGYQPQHF.

This rearrangement joins TRBV3-1 (or the pseudogene TRBV3-2) to TRBJ1-6; 7 bases match TRBD1. This CDR3 spans 13 amino acids. J gave up 9 bases and V 7 bases, and 6 bases lay outside the gene matches. The V gene's germline CDR1 is LGHDT and CDR2 YNNKEL (reference sequence). The CDR3: CASNAGGGSPLHF. CDR3 DNA sequence: TGTGCCAGCAACGCAGGGGGTGGTTCACCCCTCCACTTT.

The chain couples TRBV7-9 to TRBJ2-1; 9 positions agree with TRBD2. The CDR3 is made up of 17 amino acids. The V segment lost 5 bases and the J segment 2 bases; nucleotides outside the gene matches: 10. Germline V gene data show CDR1 as SEHNR and CDR2 as FQNEAQ (reference sequence). CDR3 sequence reads: CASSPPSASGAYNEQFF. CDR3 bases: TGTGCCAGCAGCCCCCCTTCGGCTAGCGGGGCCTACAATGAGCAGTTCTTC.

The chain uses TRBV2 and TRBJ2-3, with 10 nucleotides matching TRBD2. CDR3 length equals 15 residues. Trimming removed 4 bases from V and 2 bases from J; junction bases left unmatched: 3. CDR1 is SNHLY and CDR2 is FYNNEI in the germline V gene. The CDR3 coding sequence is TGTGCCAGCAGTGGAGCGGGGGGGATCACAGATACGCAGTATTTT. The encoded protein is CASSGAGGITDTQYF.

This clone has only a few counts. The chain links TRBV10-3 to TRBJ1-4; 8 bases agree with TRBD1. V shed 2 bases and J 3 bases; nucleotides not matched to a gene: 5. CDR3 length: 16 residues. Germline-derived CDR1 and CDR2 are ENHRY and SYGVKD. The CDR3 bases are TGTGCCATCAGTGAGCCCGAGACAGGGGCTAATGAAAAACTGTTTTTT. Translating it yields CAISEPETGANEKLFF.

The chain joins TRBV12-3 or TRBV12-4 to TRBJ1-5; D remains unclear. Trimming stripped 3 bases from V and 7 bases from J, with 10 bases between. The CDR3 has 13 amino acids. The CDR3 here is CASSLGGKQPQHF. CDR3 DNA sequence: TGTGCCAGCAGTTTGGGAGGGAAACAGCCCCAGCATTTT.

This clone turned up a few times. This chain links TRBV12-2 with TRBJ2-7; the table's D call, TRBD1, was not checked against the DNA. TRBV12-2 is annotated as a pseudogene. The CDR3 has 14 residues. The CDR3 DNA reads TGTGCAAGTCGCTTATGTCCAGGAATCTACGAGCAGTACTTC. Translated, it gives CASRLCPGIYEQYF.

This clone was seen once. This chain links TRBV4-1 with TRBJ1-5; D is ambiguous. CDR1 is MGHRA and CDR2 is YSYEKL in the germline V gene. This CDR3 spans 13 amino acids. Trimming shortened V by 0 bases and J by 7 bases, and 7 bases separated the two germline ends. In DNA form, the CDR3 reads TGCGCCAGCAGCCAAGATTCGGAGCAGCCCCAGCATTTT. Translation: CASSQDSEQPQHF.

This clone was counted once. The chain links TRBV6-5 to TRBJ2-3, with a tentative D call TRBD2 (6 bases). The CDR3 consists of 13 residues. In germline, CDR1 is MNHEY, CDR2 SVGAGI. The V gene lost 6 bases and the J gene lost 4 bases, with 11 bases spanning the gap. As DNA, the CDR3 is TGTGCCAGCAGGGCACCGGGAGCAGATACGCAGTATTTT. Translation: CASRAPGADTQYF.

The gene calls are TRBV5-1 and TRBJ1-2; D is unresolved. The CDR3 runs 12 residues. Germline CDR1 is SGHRS and CDR2 is YFSETQ. V was cut by 0 bases and J by 8 bases, with 8 bases left in between. The CDR3 spells CASSLESGGYTF. In DNA, the CDR3 is TGCGCCAGCAGCTTGGAGTCCGGGGGCTACACCTTC. Together with reference TRBV5-1 and TRBJ1-2, the CDR3 gives the full variable domain: KAGVTQTPRYLIKTRGQQVTLSCSPISGHRSVSWYQQTPGQGLQFLFEYFSETQRNKGNFPGRFSGRQFSNSRSEMNVSTLELGDSALYLCASSLESGGYTFGSGTRLTVV.

The table lists this clone with a count of one. CDR3 nucleotides: TGTGCCAGCAGTTTCCTAGCGGACTACAATGAGCAGTTCTTC. Translating gives CASSFLADYNEQFF. The chain combines TRBV27 with TRBJ2-1; 7 nucleotides agree with TRBD2. The germline gives CDR1 MNHEY, CDR2 SMNVEV (reference sequence). This CDR3 has 14 amino acids. Trimming took 3 bases from V and 3 from J; bases not matched to a gene: 2.

The chain joins TRBV18 to TRBJ1-6; tentative D call: TRBD1 (5 bases). The CDR3 loop spans 12 amino acids. Trimming removed 7 bases from V and 10 bases from J, with 11 bases in between. Germline assignment: CDR1 KGHSH and CDR2 LQKENI. The DNA for the CDR3 is TGTGCCAGCTGGGGCGGGGAGTCACCCCTCCACTTT. Translating it yields CASWGGESPLHF.

The CDR3 DNA sequence: TGTGCCAGTAGGCCACAATCTAGCAATCAGCCCCAGCATTTT. Amino acids: CASRPQSSNQPQHF. J is TRBJ1-5 and V is TRBV19; D is undetermined. Germline CDR1 LNHDA, CDR2 SQIVND (reference sequence). Trimming stripped 6 bases from V and 0 bases from J, with 9 bases between. This CDR3 comprises 14 residues.